The T cell receptor (beta chain) under discussion was sequenced for a study of T cells expressing NK-cell markers. About the study: Repertoire data for TCR beta were derived from sorted T cells (CD3+CD56+NKG2C+, CD3+CD56+NKG2C- and CD3+CD56-NKG2C+).

CDR1 is SGHDT, CDR2 YYEEEE, per germline. This CDR3 spans 14 amino acids. No DNA is given; TCRdb re-called the 5' RACE reads and lists each CDR3 protein once. The sample totals some 600,000 distinct CDR3 sequences; its top ten clones hold approximately 3.6%. The source of this sequence is a man aged 18 to 29 in good health. Sequenced: blood T cells: a sorted CD56 or NKG2C T cell subset, CD4+ or CD8+ T cells, or bulk PBMC T cells (not recorded which). The chain links TRBV5-6 to TRBJ2-7; TCRdb gives TRBD1 as the D gene, but with no DNA this cannot be confirmed. The CDR3: CASSLYGQGVEQYF. Full variable domain (rest looked up from reference TRBV5-6 and TRBJ2-7): DAGVTQSPTHLIKTRGQQVTLRCSPKSGHDTVSWYQQALGQGPQFIFQYYEEEERQRGNFPDRFSGHQFPNYSSELNVNALLLGDSALYLCASSLYGQGVEQYFGPGTRLTVT.